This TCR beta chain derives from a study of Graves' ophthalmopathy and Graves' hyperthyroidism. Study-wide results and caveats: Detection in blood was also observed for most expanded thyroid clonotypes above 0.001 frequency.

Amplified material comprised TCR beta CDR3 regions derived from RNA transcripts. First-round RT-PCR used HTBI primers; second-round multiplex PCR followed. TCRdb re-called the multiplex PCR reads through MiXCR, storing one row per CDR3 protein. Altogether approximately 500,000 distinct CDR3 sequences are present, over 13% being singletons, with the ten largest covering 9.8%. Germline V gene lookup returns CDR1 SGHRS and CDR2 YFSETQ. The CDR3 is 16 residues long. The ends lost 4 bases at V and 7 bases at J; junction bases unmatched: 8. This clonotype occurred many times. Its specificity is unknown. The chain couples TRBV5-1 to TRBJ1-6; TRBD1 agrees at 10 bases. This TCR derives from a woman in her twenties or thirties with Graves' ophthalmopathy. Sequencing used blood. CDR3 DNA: TGCGCCAGCAGCATAGGGACAGGGGCAGTCAATTCACCCCTCCACTTT. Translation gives CASSIGTGAVNSPLHF.